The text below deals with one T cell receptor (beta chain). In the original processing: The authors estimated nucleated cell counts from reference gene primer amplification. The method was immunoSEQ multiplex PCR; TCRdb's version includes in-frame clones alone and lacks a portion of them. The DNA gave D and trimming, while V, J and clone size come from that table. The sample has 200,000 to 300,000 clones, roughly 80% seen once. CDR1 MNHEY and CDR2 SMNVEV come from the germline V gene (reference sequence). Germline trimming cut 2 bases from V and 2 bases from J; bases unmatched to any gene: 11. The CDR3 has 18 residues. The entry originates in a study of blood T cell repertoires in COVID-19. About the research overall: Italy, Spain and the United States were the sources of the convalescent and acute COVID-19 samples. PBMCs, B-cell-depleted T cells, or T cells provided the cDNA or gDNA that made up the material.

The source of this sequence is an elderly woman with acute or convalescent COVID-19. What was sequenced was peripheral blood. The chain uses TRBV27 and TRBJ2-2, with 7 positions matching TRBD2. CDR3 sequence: CASSLGVRASGNTGELFF. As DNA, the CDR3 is TGTGCCAGCAGTTTAGGCGTAAGAGCTAGCGGCAACACCGGGGAGCTGTTTTTT.